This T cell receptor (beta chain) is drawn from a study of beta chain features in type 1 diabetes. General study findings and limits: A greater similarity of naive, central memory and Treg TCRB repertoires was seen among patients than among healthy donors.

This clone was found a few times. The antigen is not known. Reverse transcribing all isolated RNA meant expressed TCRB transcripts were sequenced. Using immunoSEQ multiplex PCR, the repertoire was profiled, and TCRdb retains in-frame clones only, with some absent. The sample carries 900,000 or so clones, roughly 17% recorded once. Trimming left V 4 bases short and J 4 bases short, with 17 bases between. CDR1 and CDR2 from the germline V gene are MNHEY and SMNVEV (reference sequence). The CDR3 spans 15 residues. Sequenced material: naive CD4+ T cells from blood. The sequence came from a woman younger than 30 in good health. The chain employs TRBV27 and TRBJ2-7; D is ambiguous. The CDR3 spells CASSYDTRSLYEQYF. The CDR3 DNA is TGTGCCAGCAGTTACGACACCCGGTCGTTATACGAGCAGTACTTC.